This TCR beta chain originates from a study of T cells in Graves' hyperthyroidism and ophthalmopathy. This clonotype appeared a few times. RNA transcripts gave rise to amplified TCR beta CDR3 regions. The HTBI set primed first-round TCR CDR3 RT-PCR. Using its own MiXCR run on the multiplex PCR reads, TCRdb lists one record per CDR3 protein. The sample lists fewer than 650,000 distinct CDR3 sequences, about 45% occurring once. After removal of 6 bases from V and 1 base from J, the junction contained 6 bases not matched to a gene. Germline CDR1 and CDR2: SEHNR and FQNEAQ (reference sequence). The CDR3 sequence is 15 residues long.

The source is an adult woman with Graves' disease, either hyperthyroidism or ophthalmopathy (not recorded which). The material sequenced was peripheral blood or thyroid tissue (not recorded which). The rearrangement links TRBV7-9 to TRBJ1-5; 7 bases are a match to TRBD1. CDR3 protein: CASSPTGLSNQPQHF. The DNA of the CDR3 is TGTGCCAGCAGTCCGACAGGGCTAAGCAATCAGCCCCAGCATTTT.